Included here is one T cell receptor beta chain sequence, with context. Antigen: not known. Authors of the study amplified TCR beta CDR3 regions from RNA transcripts. A first-round RT-PCR of the TCR CDR3 used the HTBI primer set. Each CDR3 protein gets one entry after TCRdb re-called the multiplex PCR reads with MiXCR. The data hold more than 650,000 distinct CDR3 sequences, with about 14% observed a single time. This specimen comes from a study of T cells in Graves' hyperthyroidism and ophthalmopathy. Study-wide results and caveats: Blood held most thyroid clonotypes expanded above 0.001 frequency.

CDR1 is LGHNT and CDR2 is FRNRAP in the germline V gene. The CDR3 totals 13 residues. Trimming removed 5 bases at V and 0 bases at J, with 7 bases between. The source is a woman younger than 35 with Graves' hyperthyroidism. Sequenced sample: blood. The chain employs TRBV12-5 and TRBJ1-1, with unresolved D. DNA for the CDR3: TGTGCTAGTGGTCCTGACTTGAACACTGAAGCTTTCTTT. Protein sequence: CASGPDLNTEAFF.